The 15 T cell receptor beta chains below all came from one sample that was sequenced in a study of T cells in Graves' hyperthyroidism and ophthalmopathy. There were TCR beta CDR3 regions amplified from RNA transcripts. An initial round of RT-PCR targeting the TCR CDR3 relied on the HTBI primer set. MiXCR was run by TCRdb on the multiplex PCR reads, yielding one entry per CDR3 protein. The data show 500,000 to 650,000 distinct CDR3 sequences, roughly 18% seen once. The material sequenced was blood. The receptors derive from a woman between 18 and 29 years old with Graves' ophthalmopathy.

The rearrangement links TRBV7-9 to TRBJ2-6, with TRBD1 identical over 12 bases. In germline, CDR1 is SEHNR, CDR2 FQNEAQ (reference sequence). Losses at the gene ends were 5 bases for V and 2 bases for J; bases not matched to a gene: 7. The CDR3 extends over 18 amino acids. The CDR3 nucleotides are TGTGCCAGCAGCCCACCCGGGACAGGGGGCCCTGGGGCCAACGTCCTGACTTTC. Translation gives CASSPPGTGGPGANVLTF.

The chain employs TRBV27 and TRBJ2-1; D unresolved. This CDR3 comprises 14 residues. The V and J ends lost 9 bases and 0 bases respectively, with 12 bases between them. CDR1 MNHEY and CDR2 SMNVEV come from the germline V gene (reference sequence). The CDR3 sequence: CASKDGTSYNEQFF. For the CDR3, the DNA is TGTGCCAGTAAAGACGGAACCTCCTACAATGAGCAGTTCTTC.

This clonotype was found a few times. The chain combines TRBV24-1 with TRBJ2-7; perhaps TRBD1 as D (6 bases). The CDR3 sequence is 14 residues long. Germline V CDR1 and CDR2: KGHDR, SFDVKD. V was clipped by 9 bases and J by 2 bases, with 16 bases between them. The CDR3 loop is CATSSGTPTYEQYF. In DNA, the CDR3 is TGTGCCACCTCCTCCGGGACACCAACCTACGAGCAGTACTTC.

This clonotype was seen only a few times. The chain couples TRBV5-4 to TRBJ2-2; 7 nucleotides align to TRBD2. The CDR3 runs 15 residues. The germline gives CDR1 SGHNT, CDR2 YYREEE (reference sequence). The J segment lost 0 bases and the V segment lost 4 bases, leaving 3 bases of the junction unmatched. Here the CDR3 reads CASSTSEPNTGELFF. The CDR3 coding sequence is TGTGCCAGCAGCACTAGCGAACCGAACACCGGGGAGCTGTTTTTT. Supplemented by reference TRBV5-4 and TRBJ2-2, the full variable domain reads ETGVTQSPTHLIKTRGQQVTLRCSSQSGHNTVSWYQQALGQGPQFIFQYYREEENGRGNFPPRFSGLQFPNYSSELNVNALELDDSALYLCASSTSEPNTGELFFGEGSRLTVL.

The genes are TRBV5-1 and TRBJ1-2, with 9 bases aligning to TRBD1. The CDR3 is made up of 15 amino acids. Trimming cost V 5 bases and J 3 bases; bases outside gene matches: 8. Germline CDR1 and CDR2: SGHRS and YFSETQ. CDR3 DNA sequence: TGCGCCAGCAGGAATTGGGGACAGGGAGACTATGGCTACACCTTC. Encoded protein: CASRNWGQGDYGYTF.

This clonotype showed up just a few times. V usage is TRBV27 and J usage is TRBJ1-4, with D maybe TRBD1 (6 bases). V shed 5 bases and J shed 4 bases, with 17 bases lying between them. Germline lookup yields CDR1 MNHEY and CDR2 SMNVEV (reference sequence). CDR3 length equals 16 residues. DNA for the CDR3: TGTGCCAGCAGTCTGAATGGGGGCAGAGTTAATGAAAAACTGTTTTTT. Its protein is CASSLNGGRVNEKLFF.

Many counts were recorded for this clonotype. The chain uses TRBV18 and TRBJ1-5; D uncertain. Trimming pared 6 bases from V and 4 bases from J, leaving 13 bases between. This CDR3 is built from 14 residues. CDR1 is KGHSH, CDR2 LQKENI, per germline. The CDR3: CASSPAGRNQPQHF. In nucleotides, the CDR3 is TGTGCCAGCTCGCCGGCAGGTCGGAATCAGCCCCAGCATTTT.

This clonotype has at least ten counts. The genes are TRBV3-1 and TRBJ2-1, with no clear D. Germline-derived CDR1 and CDR2 are LGHDT and YNNKEL (reference sequence). Between the trimmed V and J ends, which lost 1 base and 5 bases, there was a span of 9 bases. The CDR3 contains 14 residues. CDR3 DNA: TGTGCCAGCAGCCAAGCCCCCCTGGACAATGAGCAGTTCTTC. The encoded protein is CASSQAPLDNEQFF.

This clonotype has only a few counts. This chain connects TRBV19 to TRBJ2-1; 8 bases match TRBD2. The CDR3 totals 15 residues. V gave up 7 bases and J gave up 3 bases; unmatched junction bases: 8. The germline gives CDR1 LNHDA, CDR2 SQIVND (reference sequence). The CDR3 DNA reads TGTGCCAGTACCAAAGGACTAGCACGCTACAATGAGCAGTTCTTC. It translates to CASTKGLARYNEQFF.

In its sample, this clonotype was seen many times. The chain uses TRBV5-1 and TRBJ1-1; 11 bases match TRBD1. Germline V CDR1 and CDR2: SGHRS, YFSETQ. This CDR3 is built from 17 residues. Losses at the gene ends were 0 bases for V and 3 bases for J; bases not matched to a gene: 7. CDR3 sequence: CASSLGTGGIKDTEAFF. The CDR3 DNA reads as TGCGCCAGCAGCTTGGGGACAGGGGGCATTAAGGACACTGAAGCTTTCTTT.

This clonotype was counted at least ten times. The V gene is TRBV6-1, the J gene TRBJ2-5; 7 nucleotides line up with TRBD1. This CDR3 is 14 amino acids long. Per germline, CDR1 MNHNS and CDR2 SASEGT. The V gene end was trimmed by 6 bases and the J gene end by 2 bases; junction bases not matched to a gene: 6. The CDR3 bases are TGTGCCAGCAGAGAGACAGGGAATCAAGAGACCCAGTACTTC. It translates to CASRETGNQETQYF.

The V and J genes are TRBV6-1 and TRBJ1-1; D perhaps matches TRBD1 (6 bases). Trimming took 5 bases from V and 0 from J, leaving 10 bases between them. The CDR3 runs to 14 residues. The V gene's germline CDR1 is MNHNS and CDR2 SASEGT. CDR3 sequence reads: CASSQRQVNTEAFF. CDR3 bases: TGTGCCAGCAGTCAGAGACAGGTGAACACTGAAGCTTTCTTT.

J is TRBJ1-1 and V is TRBV28, with 9 bases that match TRBD1. CDR3 length equals 15 residues. The trim removed 8 bases at V and 0 bases at J, leaving 7 bases unmatched. The V gene's germline CDR1 is MDHEN and CDR2 SYDVKM. CDR3 coding DNA: TGTGCCAGCCCTGGACAGGGGCCAATGAACACTGAAGCTTTCTTT. Residues: CASPGQGPMNTEAFF.

This clonotype has ten or more counts. The chain links TRBV5-5 to TRBJ1-5; D gene ambiguous. Per germline, CDR1 SGHKS and CDR2 YYEKEE (reference sequence). Trimming left V 1 base short and J 6 bases short, with 11 bases between. The CDR3 sequence is 14 residues long. DNA for the CDR3: TGTGCCAGCAGCTTGATCCCAGGAAGTCAGCCCCAGCATTTT. It codes for CASSLIPGSQPQHF. Variable domain in full (rest from reference TRBV5-5 and TRBJ1-5): DAGVTQSPTHLIKTRGQQVTLRCSPISGHKSVSWYQQVLGQGPQFIFQYYEKEERGRGNFPDRFSARQFPNYSSELNVNALLLGDSALYLCASSLIPGSQPQHFGDGTRLSIL.

This clonotype appeared many times. V gene TRBV2 combines with J gene TRBJ2-5; tentatively, D is TRBD2 (6 bases). Trimming removed 5 bases at V and 3 bases at J, with 16 bases between. Germline assignment: CDR1 SNHLY and CDR2 FYNNEI. CDR3 size: 15 residues. CDR3 in DNA: TGTGCCAGCAGTAGGTTGGACTACCAAGAAGAGACCCAGTACTTC. Its protein product is CASSRLDYQEETQYF.